This passage covers 9 T cell receptor beta chains from one sample sequenced in a study of tumor and adjacent non-tumor tissue in lung cancer. RNA was extracted from bulk tissue without any cell sorting. More than 3 cm separated this lung sample from the edge of the tumor. Three rounds of nested PCR, following a modified ARM-PCR protocol, produced the TCRbeta library. TCRdb re-analysed the multiplex PCR reads in MiXCR, keeping a single row per CDR3 protein. The table lists roughly 82,000 distinct CDR3 sequences, more than 75% of them singletons. Sample: distant non-tumor lung tissue. These receptor sequences come from a woman in her forties or fifties with non-small cell lung cancer.

Concerning this clonotype: A junction boundary mismatches the germline segment, possibly from a read error. The V call is TRBV12-3 or TRBV12-4, the J call TRBJ2-1; possible D gene TRBD2, 5 bases. This CDR3 is built from 15 residues. The CDR3 bases are TGTGCCAGTAGTTCCCCGGGTCGGGGATCTAATCAGCAGTTCTTC. Translated, it gives CASSSPGRGSNQQFF.

Notes on this clonotype: It is likely a read error, because the conserved phenylalanine at the end of the CDR3 is missing. The DNA is omitted, as the CDR3 cannot be located on it reliably, and the CDR3 follows TCRdb's listing. The chain recombines TRBV12-3 or TRBV12-4 with TRBJ1-2; the D segment call TRBD1 is taken from the table without a DNA check. The CDR3 adds up to 13 amino acids, both ends counted. This CDR3 is CTSSPGTGYGYTL.

This clonotype was counted ten times or more. This sequence joins TRBV5-6 and TRBJ1-2; no firm D call. Germline V lookup: CDR1 SGHDT, CDR2 YYEEEE. This CDR3 region has 14 residues. Trimming took 2 bases from V and 2 from J, leaving 10 bases between them. CDR3 loop: CASSLLGQNYGYTF. CDR3 in DNA: TGTGCCAGCAGCTTACTCGGGCAGAACTATGGCTACACCTTC. Filled out from reference TRBV5-6 and TRBJ1-2, the complete variable domain reads DAGVTQSPTHLIKTRGQQVTLRCSPKSGHDTVSWYQQALGQGPQFIFQYYEEEERQRGNFPDRFSGHQFPNYSSELNVNALLLGDSALYLCASSLLGQNYGYTFGSGTRLTVV.

A word on this clonotype: Compared with germline, one end of the junction differs, possibly owing to a read error. This chain uses TRBV11-2 with TRBJ2-7; TRBD2 is a possible D gene (6 bases). The CDR3 runs 15 residues. The germline V gene has CDR1 SGHAT and CDR2 FQNNGV. This chain's CDR3 is CASSPTGRYSYGQYF. The CDR3 DNA reads as TGTGCCAGCAGCCCTACCGGGAGATACTCCTACGGGCAGTACTTC.

This clonotype was seen at least ten times. The chain joins TRBV12-3 or TRBV12-4 to TRBJ1-3; D call uncertain. Trimming took 1 base from V and 4 from J, leaving 5 bases between them. This CDR3 is built from 13 residues. CDR3 sequence (DNA): TGTGCCAGCAGTTTAGTAGTGGGAAACACCATATATTTT. Translating it yields CASSLVVGNTIYF.

Remarks on this clonotype: A read error may account for a junction end that differs from germline. V usage is TRBV5-1 and J usage is TRBJ1-5; 9 bases fit TRBD1. CDR3 length equals 15 residues. CDR1 SGHRS and CDR2 YFSETQ come from the germline V gene. In DNA form, the CDR3 reads TGCGCCACCAGCACGGGACAGGGCGACAATCAGCCCCAGCGTTTT. Translation: CATSTGQGDNQPQRF.

For this clonotype: At one of its ends the junction is not consistent with the germline gene, which may arise from a read error. V gene TRBV7-9 combines with J gene TRBJ2-3; D is unresolved. The CDR3 contains 14 residues. Germline CDR1 reads SEHNR; CDR2 reads FQNEAQ (reference sequence). This chain's CDR3 is CTSTLGTAGNTQYF. The CDR3 nucleotides read TGTACCAGCACCTTAGGCACCGCTGGGAATACGCAGTATTTT. Complete variable domain (other parts from reference TRBV7-9 and TRBJ2-3): DTGVSQNPRHKITKRGQNVTFRCDPISEHNRLYWYRQTLGQGPEFLTYFQNEAQLEKSRLLSDRFSAERPKGSFSTLEIQRTEQGDSAMYLCTSTLGTAGNTQYFGPGTRLTVL.

Turning to this clonotype: Without the conserved terminal phenylalanine or tryptophan, this CDR3 likely stems from a read error. This chain connects TRBV11-2 to TRBJ2-1; TRBD1 matches at 9 bases. CDR3 size: 16 residues. Germline CDR1 is SGHAT and CDR2 is FQNNGV. The CDR3 sequence: CGSSLEPGQGFTEQFI. CDR3 bases: TGTGGCAGCAGCTTGGAACCGGGACAGGGATTCACTGAGCAGTTCATT.

The CDR3: CASGDHTGGVQGELFF. The CDR3 bases are TGTGCCAGCGGGGACCACACAGGGGGCGTTCAGGGGGAGCTGTTTTTT. V usage is TRBV6-5 and J usage is TRBJ2-2, with 9 nucleotides matching TRBD1. The CDR3 runs 16 residues. Trimming cost V 8 bases and J 8 bases; bases outside gene matches: 15. CDR1 is MNHEY and CDR2 is SVGAGI in the germline V gene.